This T cell receptor (beta chain) was observed in a study of blood T cell repertoires in COVID-19. The overall study: Italy, Spain and the United States were the sources of the convalescent and acute COVID-19 samples.

Original processing methods: Reference gene primer amplification gave nucleated cell count estimates. Assay: immunoSEQ multiplex PCR; the TCRdb copy retains only in-frame clones and omits some. That table supplies the V and J calls and clone size; D and trimming were determined from the DNA. This table has roughly 160,000 clones, approximately 85% appearing once. Trimming cost V 4 bases and J 7 bases; bases outside gene matches: 8. Germline V gene sequence: CDR1 SGHTA, CDR2 FQGNSA. The CDR3 is 15 amino acids. The TCR sequence derives from a man aged 35 to 55 with acute or convalescent COVID-19. The sample comprised peripheral blood. The genes are TRBV7-2 and TRBJ2-5, with TRBD2 matching over 11 bases. As DNA, the CDR3 is TGTGCCAGCAGCTCACAACTAGCGGGAGTAGGGACCCAGTACTTC. Translating gives CASSSQLAGVGTQYF. Looking up the rest from reference TRBV7-2 and TRBJ2-5 gives the full variable domain: GAGVSQSPSNKVTEKGKDVELRCDPISGHTALYWYRQSLGQGLEFLIYFQGNSAPDKSGLPSDRFSAERTGGSVSTLTIQRTQQEDSAVYLCASSSQLAGVGTQYFGPGTRLLVL.